This paragraph covers one TCR beta chain sequence. This specimen comes from a study of T cell changes during pregnancy in multiple sclerosis. TCRdb's table, derived via immunoSEQ multiplex PCR, lists solely in-frame clones and lacks some. This repertoire shows approximately 100,000 clones, approximately 90% found once; its top ten account for about 2.5%. From germline, CDR1 is SSHAT and CDR2 FNYEAQ (reference sequence). CDR3 length equals 17 residues. The source material was peripheral blood, sampled after pregnancy. This receptor was obtained from a female donor in good health, enrolled as a control in a pregnancy study. The chain links TRBV7-7 to TRBJ2-5, with D possibly TRBD2 on 7 matching bases. The CDR3 bases are TGTGCTAGCGCCTCCCGTGGGGGGGCGAAGAGTTTAGAGACCCAGTACTTC. Amino acids: CASASRGGAKSLETQYF.